Listed here are 9 T cell receptor beta chains from one sample, sequenced in a study of tumor-infiltrating lymphocytes in primary liver carcinoma. Total RNA amounting to around 450 ng was the source from which TCR beta cDNA was made with a constant-region primer. Three nested multiplex PCR rounds, a slightly modified ARM-PCR, produced the libraries for TCR beta. Rounds one and two of PCR, each of about 10 cycles, were primed with TRBV1-TRBV30 forward primers and a C-beta reverse primer. TCRdb recomputed calls from the multiplex PCR reads with MiXCR, one row per CDR3 protein. The table has approximately 330,000 distinct CDR3 sequences, about 65% seen once. Blood RNA was derived from unsorted whole blood, and germline DNA was extracted too. The source material was peripheral blood. The receptors here all came from a man aged 35-49 years with primary liver carcinoma and hepatitis B virus infection.

To note about this clonotype: With a much larger clone just one base away, this may be a read error. The V gene is TRBV10-3, the J gene TRBJ2-5, with TRBD1 matching over 11 bases. The CDR3 runs to 17 residues. Germline-derived CDR1 and CDR2 are ENHRY and SYGVKD. The CDR3 DNA sequence: TGTGTCATCAGTGAGCCGAAGGGACAGGGGGGGACGGAGACCCAGTACTTC. Residues: CVISEPKGQGGTETQYF.

The V and J genes are TRBV6-5 and TRBJ2-1; D not resolved. V was trimmed by 2 bases and J by 0 bases, leaving 11 bases between them. The CDR3 runs to 16 residues. The germline V gene encodes CDR1 MNHEY and CDR2 SVGAGI. CDR3 protein: CASSYVGWSSYNEQFF. In nucleotides, the CDR3 is TGTGCCAGCAGTTACGTGGGTTGGAGCTCCTACAATGAGCAGTTCTTC.

Details on this clonotype: A read error may account for a junction end that differs from germline. The rearrangement joins TRBV11-2 to TRBJ2-7; D call uncertain. The CDR3 loop spans 13 amino acids. CDR1 SGHAT and CDR2 FQNNGV come from the germline V gene. The CDR3 coding sequence is TGTGCCAACAGCTTAGAAAACTTCCACGAGCAGTACTTC. Translated: CANSLENFHEQYF.

Details on this clonotype: Germline is not matched at one junction end, which may reflect a read error. The chain recombines TRBV7-9 with TRBJ2-5; TRBD1 aligns across 10 bases. Germline values: CDR1 SEHNR, CDR2 FQNEAQ (reference sequence). This CDR3 has 17 residues. As DNA, the CDR3 is TGTACCAGCAGCCAACTTCGACAGGGGGCGTTTCAAGAGACCCAGTACTTC. Amino acids: CTSSQLRQGAFQETQYF.

This rearrangement joins TRBV11-2 to TRBJ2-7; D is possibly TRBD1 (5 bases). The CDR3 has 17 amino acids. Trimming pared 1 base from V and 2 bases from J, leaving 18 bases between. The germline V gene encodes CDR1 SGHAT and CDR2 FQNNGV. The chain's CDR3 is CASSLVGQGCYPYEQYF. The CDR3 DNA reads as TGTGCCAGCAGCTTAGTGGGGCAGGGTTGTTACCCCTACGAGCAGTACTTC. Full variable domain (remainder filled in from reference TRBV11-2 and TRBJ2-7): EAGVAQSPRYKIIEKRQSVAFWCNPISGHATLYWYQQILGQGPKLLIQFQNNGVVDDSQLPKDRFSAERLKGVDSTLKIQPAKLEDSAVYLCASSLVGQGCYPYEQYFGPGTRLTVT.

The rearrangement uses TRBV5-1 and TRBJ2-4, with D perhaps assigned TRBD1 or TRBD2 (5 bases each). Deletions cut 0 bases from V and 9 bases from J, with 19 bases between. The length of the CDR3 is 16 residues. Germline assignment: CDR1 SGHRS and CDR2 YFSETQ. The CDR3 spells CASSLDNTGPGGIQYF. CDR3 nucleotide sequence: TGCGCCAGCAGCTTGGATAATACGGGGCCGGGCGGCATTCAGTACTTC. Full variable domain (remainder filled in from reference TRBV5-1 and TRBJ2-4): KAGVTQTPRYLIKTRGQQVTLSCSPISGHRSVSWYQQTPGQGLQFLFEYFSETQRNKGNFPGRFSGRQFSNSRSEMNVSTLELGDSALYLCASSLDNTGPGGIQYFGAGTRLSVL.

Concerning this clonotype itself: One end of the junction does not line up with germline, which may come from a read error. V is TRBV5-1 and J is TRBJ2-7, with TRBD1 matching over 8 bases. The length of the CDR3 is 14 residues. Per the germline V gene, CDR1 is SGHRS and CDR2 is YFSETQ. CDR3 residues: CANSLSGQGSEQYF. DNA of the CDR3: TGCGCCAACAGCTTATCCGGACAGGGATCCGAGCAGTACTTC.

Comments on this clonotype: Its ends do not fully match the called genes, so a read error is possible. The V call is TRBV4-2, the J call TRBJ2-3; 7 positions agree with TRBD2. The CDR3 extends over 16 amino acids. Looked up from germline, CDR1 is LGHNA and CDR2 is YNFKEQ. The CDR3 DNA follows: TGTGTCAGCAGCAGGCCCAGCGGGAAGAGCACAGATACGGAGTATTTT. It yields the protein CVSSRPSGKSTDTEYF.

This clonotype was counted between two and nine times. The V gene is TRBV6-4, the J gene TRBJ2-1; TRBD2 agrees at 10 bases. CDR1 MRHNA and CDR2 SNTAGT come from the germline V gene. The ends lost 3 bases at V and 3 bases at J; junction bases unmatched: 2. This CDR3 has 15 residues. DNA of the CDR3: TGTGCCAGCAGTGAACTAGCGGGACTCTACAATGAGCAGTTCTTC. As protein: CASSELAGLYNEQFF.